This entry features one TCR beta chain sequence. This specimen comes from a study of cytomegalovirus exposure and HLA in healthy donors. This CDR3 contains 15 residues. V dropped 1 base and J dropped 1 base, with 10 bases sitting between them. Per germline, CDR1 SGHAT and CDR2 FQNNGV. PCR amplification relied on 60 Vbeta primers (plus 13 Jbeta primers). Libraries were prepared by immunoSEQ multiplex PCR; TCRdb keeps only in-frame clonotypes and omits some of them. This table holds about 160,000 clones, 65% to 90% found once. This clonotype was sampled from a woman aged 18 to 35 in good health and CMV-seronegative. V is TRBV11-2 and J is TRBJ1-1; D might be TRBD1 (5 bases). The source material was PBMCs. For the CDR3, the DNA is TGTGCCAGCAGCTTAGGGGGGGGGTCGAACACTGAAGCTTTCTTT. Encoded protein: CASSLGGGSNTEAFF.